The 21 T cell receptor beta chains below were found in one sample sequenced in a study of T cell repertoires in ileal Crohn's disease. Assay: immunoSEQ multiplex PCR; the TCRdb copy retains only in-frame clones and omits some. The table records under 8,000 clones, over 75% of them present only once. Time point given: inflamed ileum from the surgical specimen. The sequencing sample was made of ileal tissue. The receptors here all came from an adult with Crohn's disease.

The J gene is TRBJ2-3, the V gene TRBV18; D is ambiguous. CDR3 length equals 15 residues. Germline V gives CDR1 KGHSH, CDR2 LQKENI. V gave up 6 bases and J gave up 0 bases, with 13 bases separating them. The DNA of the CDR3 is TGTGCCAGCTCCGCGTCTGCCTCTAGCACAGATACGCAGTATTTT. Translation gives CASSASASSTDTQYF.

This clone was seen only a few times. The J gene is TRBJ2-3, the V gene TRBV10-1, with 7 positions matching TRBD2. The J segment lost 5 bases and the V segment lost 2 bases, leaving 7 bases of the junction unmatched. The CDR3 runs 15 residues. Per the germline V gene, CDR1 is WNHNN and CDR2 is SYGVQD (reference sequence). Written as DNA, the CDR3 is TGCGCCAGCAGTGAGGGGAGGGGAGCTTTAGATACGCAGTATTTT. It is translated as CASSEGRGALDTQYF.

The chain links TRBV14 to TRBJ2-5; 10 bases align to TRBD2. V was clipped by 4 bases and J by 5 bases; unmatched bases: 4. In germline, CDR1 is SGHDN, CDR2 FVKESK. The CDR3 has 14 residues. The chain's CDR3 is CASSLSGGPETQYF. The CDR3 DNA follows: TGTGCCAGCAGCCTTAGCGGGGGGCCCGAGACCCAGTACTTC.

This chain links TRBV19 with TRBJ2-6, with D possibly matching TRBD1 (6 bases). The CDR3 is 17 amino acids. Trimming shortened V by 6 bases and J by 0 bases, and 15 bases separated the two germline ends. CDR1 and CDR2 from the germline V gene are LNHDA and SQIVND (reference sequence). CDR3 sequence reads: CASRNRESNSGANVLTF. The CDR3 DNA follows: TGTGCCAGTAGGAACAGGGAGTCCAACTCTGGGGCCAACGTCCTGACTTTC.

This chain links TRBV5-1 with TRBJ1-2, with D maybe TRBD1 (5 bases). The CDR3 has 14 amino acids. V was pared by 7 bases and J by 5 bases, with 18 bases between. CDR1 SGHRS and CDR2 YFSETQ come from the germline V gene. CDR3 residues: CASSQEQVRYGYTF. CDR3 bases: TGCGCCAGCTCACAAGAACAGGTCCGGTATGGCTACACCTTC.

This clone has a handful of counts. J is TRBJ2-5 and V is TRBV5-5; no definite D call. V was clipped by 1 base and J by 2 bases, with 9 bases between them. The germline CDR1 and CDR2 sequences are SGHKS and YYEKEE (reference sequence). The CDR3 covers 14 residues. The CDR3 sequence is CASSLSGRQETQYF. In DNA form, the CDR3 reads TGTGCCAGCAGCTTGTCTGGTAGACAAGAGACCCAGTACTTC.

This clone was counted between two and nine times. This rearrangement joins TRBV6-5 to TRBJ1-2; D is undetermined. Deletions cut 2 bases from V and 6 bases from J, with 13 bases between. CDR1 MNHEY and CDR2 SVGAGI come from the germline V gene. The length of the CDR3 is 14 residues. The CDR3 loop is CASSYGNRRDGYTF. As DNA, the CDR3 is TGTGCCAGCAGTTACGGAAATCGGCGGGATGGCTACACCTTC.

V is TRBV6-1 and J is TRBJ1-5; a possible D gene is TRBD1 (5 bases). With 2 bases removed from V and 3 bases from J, the gap between germline ends came to 8 bases. CDR1 and CDR2 (germline): MNHNS, SASEGT. The CDR3 has 14 residues. CDR3 region: CASSEYRSNQPQHF. In DNA, the CDR3 is TGTGCCAGCAGTGAATACAGGTCCAATCAGCCCCAGCATTTT.

This sequence joins TRBV5-1 and TRBJ2-3; the D gene is possibly TRBD1 (5 bases). The V gene's germline CDR1 is SGHRS and CDR2 YFSETQ. The CDR3 is 15 amino acids. The germline V and J ends were trimmed by 4 bases and 3 bases, with 15 bases remaining between them. CDR3 residues: CASSIMGQGTDTQYF. The DNA for the CDR3 is TGCGCCAGCAGCATTATGGGCCAGGGAACAGATACGCAGTATTTT.

The chain joins TRBV27 to TRBJ2-1, with 10 nucleotides matching TRBD2. V was pared by 6 bases and J by 4 bases, with 6 bases of the junction left unmatched. The V gene's germline CDR1 is MNHEY and CDR2 SMNVEV (reference sequence). The CDR3 totals 15 residues. CDR3 DNA: TGTGCCAGCAGCTATAGCGGGGGGCCATACAATGAGCAGTTCTTC. Its protein product is CASSYSGGPYNEQFF.

This clone was seen a handful of times. CDR3 amino acids: CASSLDSDLKQYF. CDR3 DNA sequence: TGTGCCAGCAGCTTAGATAGCGATCTCAAGCAGTACTTC. This rearrangement joins TRBV7-7 to TRBJ2-7, with TRBD2 as a possible D gene (5 bases). The V gene lost 1 base and the J gene lost 8 bases, with 12 bases spanning the gap. Germline CDR1 and CDR2: SSHAT and FNYEAQ (reference sequence). This CDR3 spans 13 amino acids.

This chain links TRBV29-1 with TRBJ2-7; D unclear. V was cut by 6 bases and J by 0 bases, with 9 bases left in between. CDR1 is SQVTM, CDR2 ANQGSEA, per germline. This CDR3 spans 12 amino acids. CDR3 amino acids: CSVAVSSYEQYF. The CDR3 DNA reads as TGCAGCGTCGCAGTGAGCTCCTACGAGCAGTACTTC.

The J gene is TRBJ2-7, the V gene TRBV7-9; no definite D call. The germline V and J ends were trimmed by 4 bases and 2 bases, with 9 bases remaining between them. This CDR3 spans 13 amino acids. Germline V gene sequence: CDR1 SEHNR, CDR2 FQNEAQ (reference sequence). For the CDR3, the DNA is TGTGCCAGCAGCTCGGACGGCCCCTACGAGCAGTACTTC. Its protein is CASSSDGPYEQYF.

The genes are TRBV4-1 and TRBJ2-1, with 15 bases fitting TRBD2. The germline gives CDR1 MGHRA, CDR2 YSYEKL. This CDR3 has 16 amino acids. Unmatched junction bases numbered 0, after V lost 4 bases and J lost 2 bases. The chain's CDR3 is CASSRTSGGAYNEQFF. DNA of the CDR3: TGCGCCAGCAGCCGGACTAGCGGGGGGGCCTACAATGAGCAGTTCTTC.

The V gene is TRBV1, the J gene TRBJ2-5; whether TRBD2, the table's D call, matches the DNA was not checked. TRBV1 is a known pseudogene. The CDR3 runs 16 residues. The CDR3 loop reads CTSSQGVAGPPETQYF. For the CDR3, the DNA is TGCACCAGCAGCCAGGGAGTAGCGGGGCCCCCAGAGACCCAGTACTTC.

About this clone: Its ends do not fully match the called genes, so a read error is possible. The V call is TRBV7-8, the J call TRBJ1-5; no clear D gene. In germline, CDR1 is SGHVS, CDR2 FQNEAQ. This CDR3 region has 14 residues. CDR3 nucleotide sequence: TGTGCCAGCACCTTACGGGGTAGCAATCAGCCCCAGCATTTT. Amino acid sequence: CASTLRGSNQPQHF.

CDR3 in DNA: TGTGCCAGCAGTGAAGAGACAGGCTCTGGGGCCAACGTCCTGACTTTC. It encodes CASSEETGSGANVLTF. This chain joins TRBV6-1 and TRBJ2-6, with D possibly matching TRBD1 (6 bases). Trimming pared 1 base from V and 0 bases from J, leaving 7 bases between. The CDR3 spans 16 residues. The germline CDR1 and CDR2 sequences are MNHNS and SASEGT.

V and J are TRBV7-9 and TRBJ2-1, with D possibly matching TRBD2 (5 bases). Trimming took 4 bases from V and 7 from J, leaving 14 bases between them. This CDR3 has 14 residues. Germline V gene data show CDR1 as SEHNR and CDR2 as FQNEAQ (reference sequence). CDR3 DNA sequence: TGTGCCAGCAGCTCCCTAGCCACGGGGAATGAGCAGTTCTTC. This gives the protein CASSSLATGNEQFF.

This clone was seen a handful of times. The chain uses TRBV10-2 and TRBJ2-3; D possibly uses TRBD1 or TRBD2 (5 bases each). The CDR3 runs to 14 residues. V was shortened by 5 bases and J by 1 base, with 10 bases between the two germline ends. Germline V gives CDR1 WSHSY, CDR2 SAAADI. The CDR3 loop is CASSLVGRTDTQYF. The CDR3 nucleotides are TGCGCCAGCAGTCTAGTGGGACGCACAGATACGCAGTATTTT.

The genes are TRBV15 and TRBJ2-3; D possibly corresponds to TRBD2 (6 bases). The CDR3 sequence is 15 residues long. Germline V gene lookup returns CDR1 LNHNV and CDR2 YYDKDF (reference sequence). V was pared by 3 bases and J by 6 bases, with 16 bases between. The CDR3 nucleotides read TGTGCCACCAGCAGGGGAGCGGGTGCCACTGATACGCAGTATTTT. Encoded protein: CATSRGAGATDTQYF. The full variable domain, rest sourced from reference TRBV15 and TRBJ2-3, is DAMVIQNPRYQVTQFGKPVTLSCSQTLNHNVMYWYQQKSSQAPKLLFHYYDKDFNNEADTPDNFQSRRPNTSFCFLDIRSPGLGDTAMYLCATSRGAGATDTQYFGPGTRLTVL.

CDR3 DNA sequence: TGTGCCAGTAGTGGCCGGGACAGAAATCAGCCCCAGCATTTT. This gives the protein CASSGRDRNQPQHF. The V gene is TRBV19, the J gene TRBJ1-5; TRBD1 matches at 7 bases. The CDR3 contains 14 residues. V lost 5 bases and J lost 4; bases outside the gene matches: 5. The germline V gene has CDR1 LNHDA and CDR2 SQIVND (reference sequence).